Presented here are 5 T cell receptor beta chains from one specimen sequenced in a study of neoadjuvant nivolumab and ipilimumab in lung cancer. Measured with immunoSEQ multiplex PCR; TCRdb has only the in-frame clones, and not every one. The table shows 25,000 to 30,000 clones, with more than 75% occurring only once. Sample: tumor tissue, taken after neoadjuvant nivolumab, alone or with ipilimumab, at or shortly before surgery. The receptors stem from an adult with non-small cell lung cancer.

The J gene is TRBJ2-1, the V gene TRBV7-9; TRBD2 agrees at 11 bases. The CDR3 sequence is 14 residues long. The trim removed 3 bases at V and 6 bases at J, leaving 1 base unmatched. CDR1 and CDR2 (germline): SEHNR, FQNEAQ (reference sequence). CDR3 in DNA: TGTGCCAGCAGCTTTAGCGGGGGGGCCAATGAGCAGTTCTTC. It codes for CASSFSGGANEQFF.

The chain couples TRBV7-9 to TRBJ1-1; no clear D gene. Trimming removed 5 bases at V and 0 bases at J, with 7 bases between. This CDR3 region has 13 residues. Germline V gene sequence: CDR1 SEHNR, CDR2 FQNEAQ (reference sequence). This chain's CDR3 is CASSLDMNTEAFF. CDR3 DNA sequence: TGTGCCAGCAGCCTCGATATGAACACTGAAGCTTTCTTT.

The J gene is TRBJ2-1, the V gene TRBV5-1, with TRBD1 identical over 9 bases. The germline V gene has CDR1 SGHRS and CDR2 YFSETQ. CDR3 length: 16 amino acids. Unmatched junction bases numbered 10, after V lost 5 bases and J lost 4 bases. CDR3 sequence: CASRSSPGQGYNEQFF. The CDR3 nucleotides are TGCGCCAGCAGATCCTCGCCGGGACAGGGTTACAATGAGCAGTTCTTC. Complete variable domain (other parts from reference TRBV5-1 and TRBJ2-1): KAGVTQTPRYLIKTRGQQVTLSCSPISGHRSVSWYQQTPGQGLQFLFEYFSETQRNKGNFPGRFSGRQFSNSRSEMNVSTLELGDSALYLCASRSSPGQGYNEQFFGPGTRLTVL.

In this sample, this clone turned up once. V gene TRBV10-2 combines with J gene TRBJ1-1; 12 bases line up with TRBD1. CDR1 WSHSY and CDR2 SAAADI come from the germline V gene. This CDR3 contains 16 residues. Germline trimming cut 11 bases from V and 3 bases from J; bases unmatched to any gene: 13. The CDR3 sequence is CAVQPGQGAGDTEAFF. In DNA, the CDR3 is TGCGCCGTGCAGCCGGGACAGGGGGCGGGGGACACTGAAGCTTTCTTT.

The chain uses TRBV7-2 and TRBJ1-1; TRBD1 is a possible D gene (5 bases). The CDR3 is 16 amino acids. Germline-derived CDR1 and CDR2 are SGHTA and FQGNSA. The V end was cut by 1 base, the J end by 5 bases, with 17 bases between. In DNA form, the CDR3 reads TGTGCCAGCAGCTTAGGCATCCAGGGAAGATGGACTGAAGCTTTCTTT. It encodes CASSLGIQGRWTEAFF.